Listed below are T cell receptor beta chains from one sample, sequenced in a study of blood T cell repertoires in COVID-19. This table comes from immunoSEQ multiplex PCR, and its TCRdb copy is limited to in-frame clones, with some not included. In the table there are about 160,000 clones, 90% of which are singletons. Material for sequencing was peripheral blood. The receptors here all came from a man aged 45-65 years with acute or convalescent COVID-19. Both conserved end residues are part of each CDR3.

V: TRBV11-2
J: TRBJ1-6
CDR3: CASSSVGRNGYNSPLHF

V: TRBV11-2
J: TRBJ2-3
CDR3: CASSIRLAVSTDTQYF

V: TRBV29-1
J: TRBJ2-7
CDR3: CSVVAGGRAYEQYF

V: TRBV5-1
J: TRBJ2-4
CDR3: CASSLGDRENIQYF

V: TRBV28
J: TRBJ1-5
CDR3: CASSLSPGTGTSNQPQHF

V: TRBV30
J: TRBJ2-7
CDR3: CAWSEQSLDEQYF

V: TRBV3-1/TRBV3-2
J: TRBJ2-3
CDR3: CASSQPGQGGPVDTQYF

V: TRBV9
J: TRBJ2-2
CDR3: CASSVRDSPYGELFF

V: TRBV9
J: TRBJ2-3
CDR3: CASSTGVLAGGPDTQYF

V: TRBV20-1
J: TRBJ2-7
CDR3: CSAPDYEQYF

V: TRBV7-8
J: TRBJ2-7
CDR3: CASSFRLRPGDYEQYF

V: TRBV4-1
J: TRBJ2-5
CDR3: CASSQGTTNLETQYF

V: TRBV5-5
J: TRBJ1-1
CDR3: CASSPGQAGYTEAFF

V: TRBV6-5
J: TRBJ2-7
CDR3: CASSLAGRYEQYF

V: TRBV30
J: TRBJ1-4
CDR3: CAWSRQGAKLFF

V: TRBV23-1
J: TRBJ1-5
CDR3: CASSQQNRPQHF

V: TRBV3-1/TRBV3-2
J: TRBJ1-1
CDR3: CASSHLQGTEAFF

V: TRBV10-2
J: TRBJ2-7
CDR3: CASSDRGIYEQYF

V: TRBV27
J: TRBJ2-7
CDR3: CASSLAPDRGQEQYF

V: TRBV7-8
J: TRBJ1-5
CDR3: CASSSRTAHSNQPQHF

V: TRBV18
J: TRBJ1-5
CDR3: CASSPNSDGGQPQHF

V: TRBV7-3
J: TRBJ1-2
CDR3: CASSLDHNYGYTF

V: TRBV28
J: TRBJ1-5
CDR3: CASSFLGEYQPQHF

V: TRBV9
J: TRBJ2-7
CDR3: CASSASGTGGEQYF

V: TRBV28
J: TRBJ2-1
CDR3: CASSLSGGNEQFF

V: TRBV7-2
J: TRBJ2-3
CDR3: CASSLRRRGGPAHTDTQYF

V: TRBV18
J: TRBJ1-2
CDR3: CASSPNVGQASGYTF

V: TRBV11-2
J: TRBJ2-5
CDR3: CASSPTSNQETQYF

V: TRBV5-5
J: TRBJ2-5
CDR3: CASSWPGTAQETQYF

V: TRBV6-6
J: TRBJ2-5
CDR3: CASRHRGQETQYF

V: TRBV24-1
J: TRBJ1-2
CDR3: CATSDSTGFLDYGYTF

V: TRBV24-1
J: TRBJ2-1
CDR3: CATSSGGGYNEQFF

V: TRBV7-9
J: TRBJ1-2
CDR3: CASSLAGADGYTF